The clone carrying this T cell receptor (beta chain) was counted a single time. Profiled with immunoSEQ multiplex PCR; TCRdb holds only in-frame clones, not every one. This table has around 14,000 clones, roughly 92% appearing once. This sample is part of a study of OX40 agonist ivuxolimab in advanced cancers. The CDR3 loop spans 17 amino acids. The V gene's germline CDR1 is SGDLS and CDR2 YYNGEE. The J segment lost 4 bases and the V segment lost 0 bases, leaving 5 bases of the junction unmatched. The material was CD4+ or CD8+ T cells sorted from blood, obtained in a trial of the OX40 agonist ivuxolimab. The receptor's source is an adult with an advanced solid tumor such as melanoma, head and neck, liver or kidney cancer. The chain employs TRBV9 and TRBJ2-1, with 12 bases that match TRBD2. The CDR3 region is CASSVATSGGIYNEQFF. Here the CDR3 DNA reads TGTGCCAGCAGCGTAGCTACTAGCGGGGGGATTTACAATGAGCAGTTCTTC.